Below are 6 T cell receptor beta chains sequenced from a single sample in a study of CD8+ T cells in alopecia areata. cDNA prepared by RNA extraction and subsequent reverse transcription served as the template for sequencing. Some clones are missing from TCRdb's copy, which holds only in-frame ones; the method was immunoSEQ multiplex PCR. Among 70,000 or so clones listed, approximately 58% were seen once. The sample here was CD8+ T cells sorted from blood, taken at week 0. These receptors all stem from a human donor with alopecia areata.

This sequence joins TRBV27 and TRBJ1-2, with D perhaps TRBD1 (5 bases). The ends were cut back, 6 bases at V and 6 bases at J, with 11 bases in the middle. Germline CDR1 and CDR2: MNHEY and SMNVEV (reference sequence). This CDR3 spans 12 amino acids. CDR3 in DNA: TGTGCCAGCAGCCCGACGGGGCATGGCTACACCTTC. It is translated as CASSPTGHGYTF.

The chain uses TRBV10-3 and TRBJ1-1, with D possibly matching TRBD1 (5 bases). The CDR3 has 12 amino acids. The ends were cut back, 10 bases at V and 3 bases at J, with 12 bases in the middle. Germline assignment: CDR1 ENHRY and CDR2 SYGVKD. CDR3 residues: CATRLGDTEAFF. CDR3 in DNA: TGTGCCACCCGATTAGGGGACACTGAAGCTTTCTTT.

The chain employs TRBV5-6 and TRBJ2-1; 15 bases map to TRBD2. This CDR3 has 16 residues. Trimming at V came to 0 bases and at J to 9 bases, leaving 4 bases not matched to a gene. Germline-derived CDR1 and CDR2 are SGHDT and YYEEEE. The DNA for the CDR3 is TGTGCCAGCAGCTTGGTTGGGACTAGCGGGAGGTTTGAGCAGTTCTTC. This encodes CASSLVGTSGRFEQFF.

This clone was counted only a few times. A read error may explain this, as a much larger clone is one base away. This sample includes further DNA sequences coding for the same CDR3. The chain joins TRBV5-6 to TRBJ2-7, with D unclear. Germline CDR1 reads SGHDT; CDR2 reads YYEEEE. V was cut by 4 bases and J by 4 bases, with 9 bases left in between. The CDR3 contains 12 residues. The CDR3 DNA reads TGTGCCAGCAGCCAAGATAGTTACGAGCAGTACTTC. It is translated as CASSQDSYEQYF.

This chain joins TRBV27 and TRBJ2-3; no clear D. Germline CDR1 is MNHEY and CDR2 is SMNVEV (reference sequence). V was trimmed by 6 bases and J by 4 bases, leaving 8 bases between them. CDR3 length: 12 residues. CDR3 nucleotides: TGTGCCAGCAGGCAAGGTTCAGATACGCAGTATTTT. Translation: CASRQGSDTQYF.

The gene calls are TRBV28 and TRBJ2-1, with D maybe TRBD1 (5 bases). CDR3 size: 16 residues. V was clipped by 8 bases and J by 4 bases, with 21 bases between them. Germline V CDR1 and CDR2: MDHEN, SYDVKM. The CDR3 DNA reads TGTGCCAGCCTACCCCGAGACAGTGGGATATACAATGAGCAGTTCTTC. Translated, it gives CASLPRDSGIYNEQFF.